The rows below give T cell receptor beta chains drawn from one sample of a study of CD8 T cells in ankylosing spondylitis. TCRdb itself ran the 5' RACE reads through MiXCR, one entry per CDR3 protein. The sample has about 400,000 distinct CDR3 sequences, approximately 20% seen once. The sequenced sample was blood, either unsorted or a sorted T cell fraction (not recorded which). These receptors all come from a male donor with ankylosing spondylitis. CDR3s include the opening cysteine and the closing phenylalanine or tryptophan. The order of the fields is CDR3 DNA, CDR3 protein, V gene, J gene, clone size, D gene. D genes are given only for firm matches. For some rows the clone size is stated as once, few or many, or as a class when expanded; others skip it.

cdr3_nt: TGTGCCAGCAGCCAAGTCGGGGCAGCGGAACTGTTTTTT
cdr3_aa: CASSQVGAAELFF
v_call: TRBV3-1
j_call: TRBJ1-4
clone_size: .
d_call: .

cdr3_nt: TGTGCCAGCAGTTCCTCCGGGATAAGACCCTACGAGCAGTACTTC
cdr3_aa: CASSSSGIRPYEQYF
v_call: TRBV12-3/TRBV12-4
j_call: TRBJ2-7
clone_size: few
d_call: .

cdr3_nt: TGTGCCAGCAGCTCGAATCCGGGACAGATCAATCAGCCCCAGCATTTT
cdr3_aa: CASSSNPGQINQPQHF
v_call: TRBV7-2
j_call: TRBJ1-5
clone_size: few
d_call: TRBD1

cdr3_nt: TGTGCCAGCAGCTTAACGGGCGGACTTACCTACAATGAGCAGTTCTTC
cdr3_aa: CASSLTGGLTYNEQFF
v_call: TRBV11-2
j_call: TRBJ2-1
clone_size: .
d_call: .

cdr3_nt: TGTGCCAGCAGACCTACAACCCCCATTGGGTCCTACGAGCAGTACTTC
cdr3_aa: CASRPTTPIGSYEQYF
v_call: TRBV28
j_call: TRBJ2-7
clone_size: .
d_call: .

cdr3_nt: TGCGCCAGCAGCTTTACAGGGTTCGCTGAAGCTTTCTTT
cdr3_aa: CASSFTGFAEAFF
v_call: TRBV5-1
j_call: TRBJ1-1
clone_size: .
d_call: .

cdr3_nt: TGCGCCAGCAGCTCGAGTTACTCTGGCACTGAAGCTTTCTTT
cdr3_aa: CASSSSYSGTEAFF
v_call: TRBV5-1
j_call: TRBJ1-1
clone_size: .
d_call: .

cdr3_nt: TGCAGCGTTGATGGCGGAGGCGAGCAGTTCTTC
cdr3_aa: CSVDGGGEQFF
v_call: TRBV29-1
j_call: TRBJ2-1
clone_size: few
d_call: .

cdr3_nt: TGTGCCACCAGCAGAGAAGGGAGTAATGAAAAACTGTTTTTT
cdr3_aa: CATSREGSNEKLFF
v_call: TRBV15
j_call: TRBJ1-4
clone_size: few
d_call: .

cdr3_nt: TGTGCCAGCAGTATTACTCTTACGAACACTGAAGCTTTCTTT
cdr3_aa: CASSITLTNTEAFF
v_call: TRBV28
j_call: TRBJ1-1
clone_size: few
d_call: .

cdr3_nt: TGTGCCAGCAGCTCCCGAGCAGGAAGCTATGGCTACACCTTC
cdr3_aa: CASSSRAGSYGYTF
v_call: TRBV3-1
j_call: TRBJ1-2
clone_size: .
d_call: .

cdr3_nt: TGTGCCAGCACCACACGACTAGCGGGAGCTAGTAATGAGCAGTTCTTC
cdr3_aa: CASTTRLAGASNEQFF
v_call: TRBV12-3/TRBV12-4
j_call: TRBJ2-1
clone_size: .
d_call: TRBD2

cdr3_nt: TGTGCCAGCAGCTTTGAGCGGGACGGCGATACGCAGTATTTT
cdr3_aa: CASSFERDGDTQYF
v_call: TRBV7-9
j_call: TRBJ2-3
clone_size: few
d_call: TRBD2

cdr3_nt: TGTGCCAGCAGTCCCCGGGACTACAATCAGCCCCAGCATTTT
cdr3_aa: CASSPRDYNQPQHF
v_call: TRBV6-2/TRBV6-3
j_call: TRBJ1-5
clone_size: few
d_call: .

cdr3_nt: TGTGCCAGCAGCTTAGCATTCTGGGGACGTAAGGGAGAGGGGGGAGTTCAGTACTTC
cdr3_aa: CASSLAFWGRKGEGGVQYF
v_call: TRBV7-2
j_call: TRBJ2-4
clone_size: .
d_call: .

cdr3_nt: TGCAGCGTTGTTCTAGCGCCCACAGATACGCAGTATTTT
cdr3_aa: CSVVLAPTDTQYF
v_call: TRBV29-1
j_call: TRBJ2-3
clone_size: few
d_call: .

cdr3_nt: TGTGCCAGCAGCCCCCGACGAGAAGTAACCTACGAGCAGTACTTC
cdr3_aa: CASSPRREVTYEQYF
v_call: TRBV9
j_call: TRBJ2-7
clone_size: .
d_call: .

cdr3_nt: TGCGCCAGCAGCTTCCGGGTTAGCACAGATACGCAGTATTTT
cdr3_aa: CASSFRVSTDTQYF
v_call: TRBV5-1
j_call: TRBJ2-3
clone_size: .
d_call: .

cdr3_nt: TGTGCCAGCAGCGATAGCGGGCCTAGCACAGATACGCAGTATTTT
cdr3_aa: CASSDSGPSTDTQYF
v_call: TRBV9
j_call: TRBJ2-3
clone_size: .
d_call: TRBD2

cdr3_nt: TGCAGTGCTAGAGTCAGGGCGGCGTCACCCCTCCACTTT
cdr3_aa: CSARVRAASPLHF
v_call: TRBV20-1
j_call: TRBJ1-6
clone_size: .
d_call: .

cdr3_nt: TGTGCAGGAAAGCGGGAGCCGGAGGTAGATACGCAGTATTTT
cdr3_aa: CAGKREPEVDTQYF
v_call: TRBV7-9
j_call: TRBJ2-3
clone_size: .
d_call: TRBD2

cdr3_nt: TGCAGCGTTGAAAGCGGGAGGGCCAGCCACAATGAGCAGTTCTTC
cdr3_aa: CSVESGRASHNEQFF
v_call: TRBV29-1
j_call: TRBJ2-1
clone_size: many
d_call: TRBD2

cdr3_nt: TGTGCCAGCAGCCAAGACCTGACAGGGCCTCAGCCCCAGCATTTT
cdr3_aa: CASSQDLTGPQPQHF
v_call: TRBV3-1
j_call: TRBJ1-5
clone_size: .
d_call: TRBD1

cdr3_nt: TGTGCCAGCAACCTAGCGGTCGCGAACACCGGGGAGCTGTTTTTT
cdr3_aa: CASNLAVANTGELFF
v_call: TRBV6-1
j_call: TRBJ2-2
clone_size: few
d_call: TRBD2

cdr3_nt: TGCGCCAGCAGCTTGTTCGGACAGGGTTCCCACAATGAGCAGTTCTTC
cdr3_aa: CASSLFGQGSHNEQFF
v_call: TRBV5-1
j_call: TRBJ2-1
clone_size: .
d_call: TRBD1

cdr3_nt: TGTGCCAGCTCACCACCTTCGCGGCCCCAGGGCGAGCAGTACTTC
cdr3_aa: CASSPPSRPQGEQYF
v_call: TRBV18
j_call: TRBJ2-7
clone_size: .
d_call: .

cdr3_nt: TGTGCCAGCAGCCAAGGACTGGCACACACCGGGGAGCTGTTTTTT
cdr3_aa: CASSQGLAHTGELFF
v_call: TRBV14
j_call: TRBJ2-2
clone_size: .
d_call: .

cdr3_nt: TGTGCCAGCAGTTATGAGCGGGCTCAGCCCCAGCATTTT
cdr3_aa: CASSYERAQPQHF
v_call: TRBV6-5
j_call: TRBJ1-5
clone_size: .
d_call: .